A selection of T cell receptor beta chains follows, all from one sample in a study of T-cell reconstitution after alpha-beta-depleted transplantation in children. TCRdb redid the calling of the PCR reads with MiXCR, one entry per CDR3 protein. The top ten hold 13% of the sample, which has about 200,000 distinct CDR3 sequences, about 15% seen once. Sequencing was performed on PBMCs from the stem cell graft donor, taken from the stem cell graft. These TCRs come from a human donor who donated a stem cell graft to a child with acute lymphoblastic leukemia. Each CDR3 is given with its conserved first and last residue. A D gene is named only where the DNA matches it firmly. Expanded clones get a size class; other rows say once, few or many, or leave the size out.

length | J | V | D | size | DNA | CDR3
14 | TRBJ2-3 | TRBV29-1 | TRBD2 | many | TGCAGCGTGACCGGGAGGGTAAACACAGATACGCAGTATTTT | CSVTGRVNTDTQYF
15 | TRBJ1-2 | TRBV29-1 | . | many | TGCAGCGTTGAATTCGGTGGGGGACAAGTTGAGGGCTACACCTTC | CSVEFGGGQVEGYTF
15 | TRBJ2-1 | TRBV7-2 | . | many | TGTGCCAGCAGACGTTCTAGTGTCTTGGGCAATGAGCAGTTCTTC | CASRRSSVLGNEQFF
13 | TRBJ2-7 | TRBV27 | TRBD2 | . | TGTGCCAGCTCCCGGGGGGGGGCCTACGAGCAGTACTTC | CASSRGGAYEQYF
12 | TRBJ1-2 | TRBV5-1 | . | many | TGCGCCAGCCTAGGAGGGGGCTATGGCTACACCTTC | CASLGGGYGYTF
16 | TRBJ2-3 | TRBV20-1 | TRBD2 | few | TGCAGTGCTACAAGGACTAGCGGGAGTCGTCGAGATACGCAGTATTTT | CSATRTSGSRRDTQYF
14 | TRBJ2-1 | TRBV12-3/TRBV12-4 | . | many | TGTGCCAGCAGCAGAGGAGATCCCTACAATGAGCAGTTCTTC | CASSRGDPYNEQFF
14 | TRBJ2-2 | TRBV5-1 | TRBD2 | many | TGCGCCAGCTCATTAGCGGGGGATATCGGGGAGCTGTTTTTT | CASSLAGDIGELFF
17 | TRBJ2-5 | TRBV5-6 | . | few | TGTGCCAGCACCGATTATTCGACAGGTCCTTACCAAGAGACCCAGTACTTC | CASTDYSTGPYQETQYF
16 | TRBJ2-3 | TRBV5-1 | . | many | TGCGCCAGCAGCTTGGAGGACCCCCACCGCACAGATACGCAGTATTTT | CASSLEDPHRTDTQYF
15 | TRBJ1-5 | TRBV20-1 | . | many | TGCAGTGCTAGAACCCAAACAGGGCACAATCAGCCCCAGCATTTT | CSARTQTGHNQPQHF
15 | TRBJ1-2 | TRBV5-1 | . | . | TGCGCCAGCAGCTTGGATGGGATTACTAACTATGGCTACACCTTC | CASSLDGITNYGYTF
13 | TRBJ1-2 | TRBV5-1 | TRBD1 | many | TGCGCCAGCAGCTTGGGACAGGGGAGAGGCTACACCTTC | CASSLGQGRGYTF
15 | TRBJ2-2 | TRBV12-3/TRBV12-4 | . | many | TGTGCCAGCAGTTTAGCGCGACAGAGAGTGGGGGAGCTGTTTTTT | CASSLARQRVGELFF
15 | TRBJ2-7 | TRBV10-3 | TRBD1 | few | TGTGCCATCAGTGAGTTTGGGACAGGGCAACGCGAGCAGTACTTC | CAISEFGTGQREQYF
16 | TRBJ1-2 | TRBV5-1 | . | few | TGCGCCAGCAGCATCGGGACCCTCCCTAAGGACTATGGCTACACCTTC | CASSIGTLPKDYGYTF
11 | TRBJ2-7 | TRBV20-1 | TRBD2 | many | TGCAGTGGACTAGCCGATTACGAGCAGTACTTC | CSGLADYEQYF
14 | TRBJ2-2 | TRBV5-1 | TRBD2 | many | TGCGCCAGCAGCTTAACGGGAGGTCCCGGGGAGCTGTTTTTT | CASSLTGGPGELFF
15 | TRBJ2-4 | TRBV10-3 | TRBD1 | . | TGTGCCATCAGCACCGACAGGGGCGACAAAAACATTCAGTACTTC | CAISTDRGDKNIQYF
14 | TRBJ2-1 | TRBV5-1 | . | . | TGCGCCAGCAGCTTCCACTTGGGCGACAATGAGCAGTTCTTC | CASSFHLGDNEQFF
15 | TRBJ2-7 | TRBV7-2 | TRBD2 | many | TGTGCCAGCAGCCTACTAGCGGGAGCCCCCTACGAGCAGTACTTC | CASSLLAGAPYEQYF
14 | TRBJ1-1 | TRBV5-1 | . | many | TGCGCCAGCAGCTTGGCCGTTAAGGGGACTGAAGCTTTCTTT | CASSLAVKGTEAFF
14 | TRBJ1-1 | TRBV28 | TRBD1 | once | TGTGCCAGCAGACTGGACAGGCTGAACACTGAAGCTTTCTTT | CASRLDRLNTEAFF
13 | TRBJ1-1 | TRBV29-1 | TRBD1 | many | TGCAGCGTTGTAGGGACAGGGGGCACTGAAGCTTTCTTT | CSVVGTGGTEAFF
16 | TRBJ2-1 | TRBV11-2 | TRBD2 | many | TGTGCCAGCAGCGTACCCCCAGCGGGAGAATACAATGAGCAGTTCTTC | CASSVPPAGEYNEQFF
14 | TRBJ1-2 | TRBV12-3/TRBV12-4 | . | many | TGTGCCAGCTGGGTACGGGGGAGTAACTATGGCTACACCTTC | CASWVRGSNYGYTF
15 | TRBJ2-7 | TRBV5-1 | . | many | TGCGCCAGCAGACTGGATTCAGGGATCGTCTACGAGCAGTACTTC | CASRLDSGIVYEQYF
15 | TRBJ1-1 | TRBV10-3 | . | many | TGTGCCATCAGTGTTGGGGGGGACTCGAACACTGAAGCTTTCTTT | CAISVGGDSNTEAFF
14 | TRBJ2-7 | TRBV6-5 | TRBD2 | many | TGTGCCAGCAGTTCTCGTCCGGCGGGGGGTGAGCAGTACTTC | CASSSRPAGGEQYF